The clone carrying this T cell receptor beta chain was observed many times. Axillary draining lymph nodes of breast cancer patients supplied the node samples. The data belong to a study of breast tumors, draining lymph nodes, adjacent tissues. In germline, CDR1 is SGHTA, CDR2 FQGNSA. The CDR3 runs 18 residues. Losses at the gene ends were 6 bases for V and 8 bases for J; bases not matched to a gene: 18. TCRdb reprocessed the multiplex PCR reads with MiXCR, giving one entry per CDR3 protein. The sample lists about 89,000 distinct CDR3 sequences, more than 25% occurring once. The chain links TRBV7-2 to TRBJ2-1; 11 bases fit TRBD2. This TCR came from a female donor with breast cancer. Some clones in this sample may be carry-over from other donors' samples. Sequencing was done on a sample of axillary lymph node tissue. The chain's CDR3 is CASRRDPLAGGVRDEQFF. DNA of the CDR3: TGTGCCAGCAGGCGCGACCCTCTAGCGGGAGGTGTGAGGGATGAGCAGTTCTTC.